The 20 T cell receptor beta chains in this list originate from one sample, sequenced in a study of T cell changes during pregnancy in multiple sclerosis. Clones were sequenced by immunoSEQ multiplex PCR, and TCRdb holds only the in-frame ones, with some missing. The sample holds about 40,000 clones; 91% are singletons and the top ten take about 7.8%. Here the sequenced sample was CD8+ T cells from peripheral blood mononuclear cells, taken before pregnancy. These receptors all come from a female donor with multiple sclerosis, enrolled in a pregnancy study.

DNA for the CDR3: TGTGCCAGCAGCTTCCCCGGCAGGGACTATGGCTACACCTTC. It yields the protein CASSFPGRDYGYTF. The chain links TRBV28 to TRBJ1-2; D may be TRBD1 (5 bases). Trimming removed 6 bases from V and 3 bases from J, with 14 bases in between. The CDR3 extends over 14 amino acids. Germline-derived CDR1 and CDR2 are MDHEN and SYDVKM.

The CDR3 nucleotides read TGCAGCGTTTCCGGGACAACTTCTAACTACGAGCAGTACTTC. Its protein is CSVSGTTSNYEQYF. This chain links TRBV29-1 with TRBJ2-7; TRBD1 might be the D (6 bases). V gave up 5 bases and J gave up 3 bases, with 17 bases separating them. Germline V gene lookup returns CDR1 SQVTM and CDR2 ANQGSEA. This CDR3 has 14 amino acids.

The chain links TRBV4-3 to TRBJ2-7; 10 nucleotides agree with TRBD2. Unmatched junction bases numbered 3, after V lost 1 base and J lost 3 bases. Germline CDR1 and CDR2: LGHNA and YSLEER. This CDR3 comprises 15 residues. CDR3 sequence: CASSQGTSGLYEQYF. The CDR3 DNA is TGCGCCAGCAGCCAAGGGACTAGCGGCCTCTACGAGCAGTACTTC.

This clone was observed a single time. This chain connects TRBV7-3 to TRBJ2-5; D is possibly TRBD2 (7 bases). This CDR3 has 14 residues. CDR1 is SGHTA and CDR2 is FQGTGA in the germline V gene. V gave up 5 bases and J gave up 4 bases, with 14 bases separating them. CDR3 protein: CASSTGREGETQYF. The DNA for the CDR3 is TGTGCCAGCAGCACAGGGAGGGAGGGAGAGACCCAGTACTTC.

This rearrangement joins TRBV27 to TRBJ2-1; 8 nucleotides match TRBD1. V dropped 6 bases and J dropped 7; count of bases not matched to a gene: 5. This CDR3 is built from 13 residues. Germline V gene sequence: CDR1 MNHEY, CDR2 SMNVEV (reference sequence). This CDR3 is CASSRTGMNEQFF. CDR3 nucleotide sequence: TGTGCCAGCAGCCGGACAGGGATGAATGAGCAGTTCTTC.

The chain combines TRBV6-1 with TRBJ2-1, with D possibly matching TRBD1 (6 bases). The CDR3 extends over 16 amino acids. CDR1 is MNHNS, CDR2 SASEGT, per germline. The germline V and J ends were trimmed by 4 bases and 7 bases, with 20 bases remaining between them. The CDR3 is CASSARQEIYRNEQFF. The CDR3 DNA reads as TGTGCCAGCAGTGCCAGACAGGAGATCTACAGGAATGAGCAGTTCTTC.

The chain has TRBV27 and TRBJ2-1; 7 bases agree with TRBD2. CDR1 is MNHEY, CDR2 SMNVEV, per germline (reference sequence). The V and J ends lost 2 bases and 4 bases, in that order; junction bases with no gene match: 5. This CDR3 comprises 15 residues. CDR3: CASSLMASGYNEQFF. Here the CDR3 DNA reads TGTGCCAGCAGTTTAATGGCTAGCGGATACAATGAGCAGTTCTTC.

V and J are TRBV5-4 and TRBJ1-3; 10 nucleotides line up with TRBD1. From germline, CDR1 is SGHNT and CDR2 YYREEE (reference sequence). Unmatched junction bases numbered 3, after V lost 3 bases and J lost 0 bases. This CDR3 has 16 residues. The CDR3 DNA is TGTGCCAGCAGCTCCGGGACAGGGGCCTCTGGAAACACCATATATTTT. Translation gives CASSSGTGASGNTIYF.

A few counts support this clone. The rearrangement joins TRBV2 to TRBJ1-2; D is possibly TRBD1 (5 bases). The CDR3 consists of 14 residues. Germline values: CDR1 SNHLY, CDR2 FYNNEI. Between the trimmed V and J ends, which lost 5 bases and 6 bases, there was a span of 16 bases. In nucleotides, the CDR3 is TGTGCCAGCAGTAGGGGAAGGAGTATTGATGGCTACACCTTC. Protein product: CASSRGRSIDGYTF. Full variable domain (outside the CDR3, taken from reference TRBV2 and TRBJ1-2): EPEVTQTPSHQVTQMGQEVILRCVPISNHLYFYWYRQILGQKVEFLVSFYNNEISEKSEIFDDQFSVERPDGSNFTLKIRSTKLEDSAMYFCASSRGRSIDGYTFGSGTRLTVV.

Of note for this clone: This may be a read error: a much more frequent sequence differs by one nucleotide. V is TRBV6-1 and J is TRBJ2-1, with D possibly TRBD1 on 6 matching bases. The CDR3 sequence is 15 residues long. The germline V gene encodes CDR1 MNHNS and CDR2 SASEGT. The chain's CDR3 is CAGSEWTDSYNEQFF. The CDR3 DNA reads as TGTGCCGGCAGTGAGTGGACAGACTCCTACAATGAGCAGTTCTTC.

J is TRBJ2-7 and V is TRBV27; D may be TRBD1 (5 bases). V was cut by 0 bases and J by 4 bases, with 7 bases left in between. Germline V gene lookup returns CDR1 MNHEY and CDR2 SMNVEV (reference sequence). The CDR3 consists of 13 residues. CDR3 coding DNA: TGTGCCAGCAGTTTATCAGGGGAATACGAGCAGTACTTC. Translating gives CASSLSGEYEQYF.

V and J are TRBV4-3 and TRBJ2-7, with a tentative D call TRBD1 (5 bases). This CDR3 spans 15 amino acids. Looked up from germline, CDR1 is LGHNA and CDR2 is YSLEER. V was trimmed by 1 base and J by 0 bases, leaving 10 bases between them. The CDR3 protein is CASSQAQGSSYEQYF. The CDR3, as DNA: TGCGCCAGCAGCCAAGCGCAGGGAAGCTCCTACGAGCAGTACTTC.

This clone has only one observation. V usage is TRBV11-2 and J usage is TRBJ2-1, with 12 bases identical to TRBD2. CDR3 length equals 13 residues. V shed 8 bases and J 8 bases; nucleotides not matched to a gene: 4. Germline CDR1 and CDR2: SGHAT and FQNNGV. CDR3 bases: TGTGCCAGCGTACTAGCGGGAGGCGATGAGCAGTTCTTC. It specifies CASVLAGGDEQFF.

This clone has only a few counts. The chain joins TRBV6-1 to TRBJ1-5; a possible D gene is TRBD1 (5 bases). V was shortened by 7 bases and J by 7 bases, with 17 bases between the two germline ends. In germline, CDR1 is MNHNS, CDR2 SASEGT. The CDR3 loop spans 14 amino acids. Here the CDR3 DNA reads TGTGCCAGCAATCAAATGTTGGGGGGACAGCCCCAGCATTTT. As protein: CASNQMLGGQPQHF.

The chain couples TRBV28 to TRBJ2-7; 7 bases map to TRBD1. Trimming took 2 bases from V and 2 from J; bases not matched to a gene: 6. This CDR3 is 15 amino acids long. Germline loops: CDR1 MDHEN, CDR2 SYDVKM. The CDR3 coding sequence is TGTGCCAGCAGTTTACCCGGCCAGGGGGCCTACGAGCAGTACTTC. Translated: CASSLPGQGAYEQYF.

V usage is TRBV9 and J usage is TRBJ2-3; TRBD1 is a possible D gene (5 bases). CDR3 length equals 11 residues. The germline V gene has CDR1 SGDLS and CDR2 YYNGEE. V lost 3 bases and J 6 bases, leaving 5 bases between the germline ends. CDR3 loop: CASSEGDTQYF. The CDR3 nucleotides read TGTGCCAGCAGCGAGGGGGATACGCAGTATTTT.

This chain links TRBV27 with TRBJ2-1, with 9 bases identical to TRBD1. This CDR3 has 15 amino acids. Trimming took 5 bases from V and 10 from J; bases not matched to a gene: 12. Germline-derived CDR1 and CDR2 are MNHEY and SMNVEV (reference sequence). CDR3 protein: CASSIGQGLLREQFF. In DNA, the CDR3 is TGTGCCAGCAGTATCGGACAGGGGCTGCTGCGGGAGCAGTTCTTC.

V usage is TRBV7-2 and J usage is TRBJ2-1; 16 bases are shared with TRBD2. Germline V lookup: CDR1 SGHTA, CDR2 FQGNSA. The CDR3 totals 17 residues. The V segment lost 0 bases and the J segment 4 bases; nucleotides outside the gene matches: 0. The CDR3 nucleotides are TGTGCCAGCAGCTTAGCGGGACTAGCGGGAGGGTACAATGAGCAGTTCTTC. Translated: CASSLAGLAGGYNEQFF.

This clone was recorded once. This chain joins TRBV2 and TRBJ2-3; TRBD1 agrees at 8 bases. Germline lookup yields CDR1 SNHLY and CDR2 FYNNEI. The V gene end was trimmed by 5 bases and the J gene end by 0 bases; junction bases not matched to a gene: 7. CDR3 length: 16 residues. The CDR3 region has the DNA TGTGCCAGCAGTTCGCCGGGACAGGTTAGCACAGATACGCAGTATTTT. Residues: CASSSPGQVSTDTQYF.

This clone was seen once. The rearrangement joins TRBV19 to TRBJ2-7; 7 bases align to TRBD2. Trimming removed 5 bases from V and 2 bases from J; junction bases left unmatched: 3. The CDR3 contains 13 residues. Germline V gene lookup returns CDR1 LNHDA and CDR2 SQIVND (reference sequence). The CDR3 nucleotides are TGTGCCAGTAGTTTCGGGAGGACCTACGAGCAGTACTTC. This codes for CASSFGRTYEQYF.